This TCR beta chain was recovered during a study of T cell responses to AZD1222 COVID-19 vaccine. The CDR3 sequence is 14 residues long. Germline V gives CDR1 LNHDA, CDR2 SQIVND (reference sequence). Trimming shortened V by 11 bases and J by 4 bases, and 17 bases separated the two germline ends. Study-level findings and limits: Unmutated variant regions are reportedly targeted by nearly half of spike-specific TCRs. The span of vaccine-associated CD4 TCRs extended across spike, with dominance at 160-218 and 743-854. Repertoire sampling happened only post peak T cell response.

A note on this clone: The antigen is not known.

The method was immunoSEQ multiplex PCR; TCRdb's version includes in-frame clones alone and lacks a portion of them. The sample lists around 94,000 clones, 85% to 90% occurring once. This specimen was peripheral blood, taken on day 0 of AZD1222 vaccination. The rearrangement joins TRBV19 to TRBJ1-4; D is ambiguous. This TCR was recovered from an adult in good health. CDR3 sequence reads: CASRPDRGNEKLFF. DNA for the CDR3: TGTGCCTCCCGACCCGACCGGGGTAATGAAAAACTGTTTTTT. The entire variable domain, with the rest obtained from reference TRBV19 and TRBJ1-4, is as follows: DGGITQSPKYLFRKEGQNVTLSCEQNLNHDAMYWYRQDPGQGLRLIYYSQIVNDFQKGDIAEGYSVSREKKESFPLTVTSAQKNPTAFYLCASRPDRGNEKLFFGSGTQLSVL.